The 16 T cell receptor beta chains given below trace back to one sample, sequenced in a study of post-analysis software for immune sequencing data. Notes on the study in general: About five TRBV segments were more frequent in patients than controls; TRBV5-6, TRBV5-1 and TRBV20-1 belonged to this group.

These receptors have no known antigen. The authors incorporated unique molecular identifiers into the TCR beta cDNA libraries. One entry per CDR3 protein results from TCRdb running MiXCR on the PCR reads. The repertoire has more than 350,000 distinct CDR3 sequences, approximately 39% of them found once; the top ten carry 7.6%. The sequencing input was blood. These receptor sequences come from a girl under 10 years old with multiple sclerosis.

The chain recombines TRBV3-1 with TRBJ2-5; D ambiguous. CDR3 length equals 14 residues. Trimming shortened V by 1 base and J by 2 bases, and 8 bases separated the two germline ends. Germline lookup yields CDR1 LGHDT and CDR2 YNNKEL (reference sequence). In DNA, the CDR3 is TGTGCCAGCAGCCAAGGATCAGCACAAGAGACCCAGTACTTC. It is translated as CASSQGSAQETQYF.

In this sample, this clonotype turned up a few times. This chain uses TRBV20-1 with TRBJ2-1; D is uncertain. Trimming took off 1 base at V and 0 bases at J, with 10 bases between the two ends. Germline V gene lookup returns CDR1 DFQATT and CDR2 SNEGSKA (reference sequence). The CDR3 totals 15 residues. The CDR3 nucleotides read TGCAGTGCTAGAGCGGCCGACCGCTCCTACAATGAGCAGTTCTTC. Protein: CSARAADRSYNEQFF.

The chain is built from TRBV20-1 and TRBJ2-7, with D perhaps TRBD2 (6 bases). The CDR3 is 14 residues long. CDR1 and CDR2 (germline): DFQATT, SNEGSKA (reference sequence). The germline V and J ends were trimmed by 0 bases and 0 bases, with 9 bases remaining between them. The CDR3 sequence is CSARDAGHSYEQYF. CDR3 DNA: TGCAGTGCTAGAGATGCGGGGCACTCCTACGAGCAGTACTTC.

CDR3 amino acids: CASSFGGRSSYNSPLHF. The CDR3 DNA follows: TGTGCCAGCAGCTTCGGTGGGCGAAGCTCCTATAATTCACCCCTCCACTTT. The chain couples TRBV7-9 to TRBJ1-6; D is unresolved. With 3 bases removed from V and 0 bases from J, the gap between germline ends came to 12 bases. This CDR3 has 17 amino acids. Germline values: CDR1 SEHNR, CDR2 FQNEAQ (reference sequence).

The gene calls are TRBV29-1 and TRBJ1-2; no clear D. The CDR3 spans 12 residues. Germline assignment: CDR1 SQVTM and CDR2 ANQGSEA. With 4 bases removed from V and 4 bases from J, the gap between germline ends came to 10 bases. In nucleotides, the CDR3 is TGCAGCGTTGTGGGAACCCTCTATGGCTACACCTTC. It encodes CSVVGTLYGYTF.

This clonotype was picked up a small number of times. The chain couples TRBV7-6 to TRBJ1-2; TRBD1 aligns across 8 bases. This CDR3 has 15 amino acids. V lost 3 bases and J lost 0; bases outside the gene matches: 3. Per germline, CDR1 SGHVS and CDR2 FNYEAQ. The CDR3 spells CASSFWTGPNYGYTF. The CDR3 region has the DNA TGTGCCAGCAGCTTCTGGACAGGGCCTAACTATGGCTACACCTTC.

V is TRBV5-5 and J is TRBJ1-2, with a weak D call TRBD1 (5 bases). In germline, CDR1 is SGHKS, CDR2 YYEKEE (reference sequence). The CDR3 sequence is 16 residues long. V was shortened by 2 bases and J by 0 bases, with 14 bases between the two germline ends. This CDR3 reads CASSFGRDGANYGYTF. The DNA of the CDR3 is TGTGCCAGCAGCTTTGGCCGGGACGGAGCTAACTATGGCTACACCTTC. Looking up the rest from reference TRBV5-5 and TRBJ1-2 gives the full variable domain: DAGVTQSPTHLIKTRGQQVTLRCSPISGHKSVSWYQQVLGQGPQFIFQYYEKEERGRGNFPDRFSARQFPNYSSELNVNALLLGDSALYLCASSFGRDGANYGYTFGSGTRLTVV.

The chain is built from TRBV5-5 and TRBJ2-3; 11 bases line up with TRBD2. This CDR3 comprises 20 residues. Per the germline V gene, CDR1 is SGHKS and CDR2 is YYEKEE (reference sequence). J lost 3 bases, V lost 4 bases, and 19 bases had no gene match. The CDR3 spells CASSHIFAGLAANGTDTQYF. The DNA for the CDR3 is TGTGCCAGCAGCCACATATTTGCGGGACTAGCGGCAAACGGAACAGATACGCAGTATTTT.

V gene TRBV27 combines with J gene TRBJ1-1, with D unresolved. This CDR3 is built from 15 residues. The germline V gene encodes CDR1 MNHEY and CDR2 SMNVEV (reference sequence). The V end lost 2 bases, the J end lost 0 bases, and 10 bases lay between the germline ends. The CDR3 nucleotides are TGTGCCAGCAGTTTACAGGCACGGATGAACACTGAAGCTTTCTTT. This codes for CASSLQARMNTEAFF.

The table lists this clonotype with a few counts. This rearrangement joins TRBV5-5 to TRBJ1-1; perhaps TRBD1 as D (5 bases). The CDR3 is 14 amino acids. V shed 5 bases and J shed 5 bases, with 16 bases lying between them. The germline CDR1 and CDR2 sequences are SGHKS and YYEKEE (reference sequence). This chain's CDR3 is CASRPLKGQTEAFF. In DNA, the CDR3 is TGTGCCAGCAGACCGCTTAAGGGGCAAACTGAAGCTTTCTTT.

V gene TRBV12-3 or TRBV12-4 combines with J gene TRBJ1-2, with D possibly TRBD1 on 5 matching bases. The CDR3 is 16 residues long. V lost 5 bases and J lost 4, with 20 bases in between. The CDR3 reads CASSLSAGTPGYGYTF. The CDR3 DNA follows: TGTGCCAGCAGTCTAAGTGCCGGGACGCCTGGCTATGGCTACACCTTC.

V gene TRBV10-3 combines with J gene TRBJ2-7; the match to TRBD1 covers 9 bases. After removal of 6 bases from V and 4 bases from J, the junction contained 7 bases not matched to a gene. CDR1 is ENHRY, CDR2 SYGVKD, per germline. CDR3 length: 14 residues. CDR3 residues: CAIREKGQGYEQYF. In nucleotides, the CDR3 is TGTGCCATCAGGGAGAAGGGACAGGGTTACGAGCAGTACTTC.

The chain employs TRBV15 and TRBJ2-1, with D possibly matching TRBD2 (5 bases). This CDR3 comprises 13 residues. CDR1 LNHNV and CDR2 YYDKDF come from the germline V gene (reference sequence). V shed 3 bases and J shed 8 bases, with 11 bases lying between them. The CDR3 DNA follows: TGTGCCACCAGCAGCCGGGGTCGGCATGAGCAGTTCTTC. Translation: CATSSRGRHEQFF.

This chain joins TRBV14 and TRBJ1-6; D not certain. The CDR3 is made up of 13 amino acids. Germline-derived CDR1 and CDR2 are SGHDN and FVKESK. V dropped 1 base and J dropped 10 bases, with 8 bases sitting between them. This CDR3 reads CASSQVLGSPLHF. CDR3 DNA sequence: TGTGCCAGCAGCCAAGTCCTAGGGTCACCCCTCCACTTT. Based on the CDR3 plus reference TRBV14 and TRBJ1-6, the full variable domain is EAGVTQFPSHSVIEKGQTVTLRCDPISGHDNLYWYRRVMGKEIKFLLHFVKESKQDESGMPNNRFLAERTGGTYSTLKVQPAELEDSGVYFCASSQVLGSPLHFGNGTRLTVT.

J is TRBJ2-7 and V is TRBV29-1, with TRBD2 matching 12 bases. Unmatched junction bases numbered 8, after V lost 6 bases and J lost 2 bases. CDR3 length: 15 amino acids. Germline V gives CDR1 SQVTM, CDR2 ANQGSEA. The CDR3 DNA is TGCAGCGTACTCCGGACTAGCGGGATGGCCTACGAGCAGTACTTC. Its translation: CSVLRTSGMAYEQYF.

The gene calls are TRBV6-1 and TRBJ2-3; 7 bases agree with TRBD1. This CDR3 region has 15 residues. V lost 4 bases and J lost 0; bases outside the gene matches: 4. The germline V gene encodes CDR1 MNHNS and CDR2 SASEGT. The DNA for the CDR3 is TGTGCCAGCAGTGCGGGACAGAGAAGCACAGATACGCAGTATTTT. Protein: CASSAGQRSTDTQYF.